The present entry profiles one T cell receptor beta chain with its context. A multiplex PCR was run with 60 Vbeta primers and 13 Jbeta primers. Method: immunoSEQ multiplex PCR; TCRdb's copy keeps in-frame clones and lacks some. The sample comprises around 90,000 clones, around three quarters of which are singletons, and 0.5% to 0.65% rests with the top ten. V was clipped by 8 bases and J by 3 bases, with 11 bases between them. CDR3 length: 13 amino acids. The germline V gene has CDR1 MDHEN and CDR2 SYDVKM. The data derive from a study of cytomegalovirus exposure and HLA in healthy donors. This TCR came from a man younger than 45 in good health and CMV-seronegative. J is TRBJ1-5 and V is TRBV28, with TRBD1 as a possible D gene (6 bases). The specimen sequenced was PBMCs. CDR3 sequence: CASQYRDNQPQHF. In nucleotides, the CDR3 is TGTGCCAGCCAGTACAGGGACAATCAGCCCCAGCATTTT.